This T cell receptor beta chain was sequenced for a study of vaccination effects on CD4 cells after COVID-19. The protocol was immunoSEQ multiplex PCR, while the TCRdb copy is restricted to in-frame clones and leaves out a portion. The sample comprises roughly 70,000 clones, over 65% of which are singletons, and less than 5.5% rests with the top ten. Using viral peptide pools, the ViraFEST assay grew out antigen-specific CD4+ T cells prior to sequencing. With about 9 days of culture completed, CD4+ T cells were isolated. This individual contracted SARS-CoV-2 between March and December 2020, as verified by PCR. Points on this clone: What it binds is not known.

This sequence was found in a human donor who had a prior SARS-CoV-2 infection. This specimen consisted of CD4+ T cells from PBMCs cultured with HIV peptides, obtained before COVID-19 vaccination. The subset denotes: HIV-1 Nef peptide pool negative control/reference culture.

The CDR3 DNA sequence: TGCGCCAGCAGCCAAGCCTTAGGTATGCCGGACAGTGAAAAACTGTTTTTT. Translating gives CASSQALGMPDSEKLFF. The chain combines TRBV4-1 with TRBJ1-4; D perhaps matches TRBD1 (6 bases). Per the germline V gene, CDR1 is MGHRA and CDR2 is YSYEKL. This CDR3 spans 17 amino acids. V lost 1 base, J lost 7 bases, and 19 bases lay in between.